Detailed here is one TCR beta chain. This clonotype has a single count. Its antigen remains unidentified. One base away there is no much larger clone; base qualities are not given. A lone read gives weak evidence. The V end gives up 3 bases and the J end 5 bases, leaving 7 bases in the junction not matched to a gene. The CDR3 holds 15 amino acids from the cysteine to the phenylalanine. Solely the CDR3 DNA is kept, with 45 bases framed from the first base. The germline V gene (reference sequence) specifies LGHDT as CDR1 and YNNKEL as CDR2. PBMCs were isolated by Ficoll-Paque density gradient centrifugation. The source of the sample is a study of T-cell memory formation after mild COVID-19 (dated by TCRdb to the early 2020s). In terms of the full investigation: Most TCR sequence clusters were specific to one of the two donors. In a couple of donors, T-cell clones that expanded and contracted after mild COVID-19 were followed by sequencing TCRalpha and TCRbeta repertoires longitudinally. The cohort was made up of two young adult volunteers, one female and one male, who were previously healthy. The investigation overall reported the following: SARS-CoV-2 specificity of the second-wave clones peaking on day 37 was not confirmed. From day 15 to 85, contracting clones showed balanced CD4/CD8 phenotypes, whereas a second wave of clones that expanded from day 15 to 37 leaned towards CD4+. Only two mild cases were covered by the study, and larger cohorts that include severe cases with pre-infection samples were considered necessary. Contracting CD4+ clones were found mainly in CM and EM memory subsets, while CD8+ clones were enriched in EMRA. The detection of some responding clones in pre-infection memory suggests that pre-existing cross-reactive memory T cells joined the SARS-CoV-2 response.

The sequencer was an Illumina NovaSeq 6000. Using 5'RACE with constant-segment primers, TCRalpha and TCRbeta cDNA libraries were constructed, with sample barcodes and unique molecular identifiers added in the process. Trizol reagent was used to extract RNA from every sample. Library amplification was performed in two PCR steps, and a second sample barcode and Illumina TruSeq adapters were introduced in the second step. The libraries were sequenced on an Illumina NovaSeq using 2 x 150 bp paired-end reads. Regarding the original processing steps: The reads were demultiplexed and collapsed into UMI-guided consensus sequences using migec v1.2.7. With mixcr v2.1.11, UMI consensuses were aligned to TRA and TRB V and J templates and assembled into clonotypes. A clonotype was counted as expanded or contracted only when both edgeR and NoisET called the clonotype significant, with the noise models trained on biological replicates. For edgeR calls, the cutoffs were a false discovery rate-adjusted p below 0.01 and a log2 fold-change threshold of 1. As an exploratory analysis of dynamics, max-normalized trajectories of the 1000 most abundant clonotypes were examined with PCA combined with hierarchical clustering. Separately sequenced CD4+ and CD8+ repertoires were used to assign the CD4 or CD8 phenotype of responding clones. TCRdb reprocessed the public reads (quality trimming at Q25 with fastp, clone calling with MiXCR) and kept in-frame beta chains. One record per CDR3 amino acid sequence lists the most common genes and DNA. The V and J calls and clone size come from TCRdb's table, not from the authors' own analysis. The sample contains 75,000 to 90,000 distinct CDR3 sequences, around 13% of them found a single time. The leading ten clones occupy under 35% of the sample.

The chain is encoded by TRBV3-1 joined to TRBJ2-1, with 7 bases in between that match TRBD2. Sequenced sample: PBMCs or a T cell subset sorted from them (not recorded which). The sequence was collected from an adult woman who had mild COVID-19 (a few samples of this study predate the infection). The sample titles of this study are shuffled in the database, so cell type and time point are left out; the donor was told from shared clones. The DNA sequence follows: TGTGCCAGCAGCCAGCCAAAAAGCGGGAACAATGAGCAGTTCTTC. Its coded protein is CASSQPKSGNNEQFF.